These 14 T cell receptor beta chains originate from one sample sequenced in a study of cytomegalovirus exposure and HLA in healthy donors. It was with 60 Vbeta and 13 Jbeta primers that the PCR ran. Sequencing was performed with immunoSEQ multiplex PCR; in TCRdb, only in-frame clones are kept and a portion is missing. Of about 65,000 clones in the sample, 60% to 80% were seen once. Sequencing input: PBMCs. These receptors all come from a girl between 5 and 17 years old in good health and CMV-seropositive.

V is TRBV4-3 and J is TRBJ2-7; D remains ambiguous. The CDR3 is 14 amino acids. V was trimmed by 4 bases and J by 5 bases, leaving 15 bases between them. Per germline, CDR1 LGHNA and CDR2 YSLEER. The CDR3 region has the DNA TGCGCCAGCAGCCTTAGTACAGATGTCAACGAGCAGTACTTC. This sequence encodes CASSLSTDVNEQYF.

This clone was recorded a few times. The CDR3 sequence: CASSILGQRNQPQHF. The DNA for the CDR3 is TGTGCCAGTAGTATATTGGGGCAGCGAAATCAGCCCCAGCATTTT. V and J are TRBV19 and TRBJ1-5; tentative D call: TRBD1 (5 bases). CDR1 LNHDA and CDR2 SQIVND come from the germline V gene (reference sequence). There are 15 residues in the CDR3. Trimming removed 2 bases from V and 4 bases from J, with 12 bases in between.

The chain links TRBV25-1 to TRBJ2-7; no definite D call. Germline V gene sequence: CDR1 MGHDK, CDR2 SYGVNS. This CDR3 comprises 13 residues. The V gene lost 6 bases and the J gene lost 4 bases, with 13 bases spanning the gap. In DNA form, the CDR3 reads TGTGCCAGCAGCCCCGCGCAGACTTACGAGCAGTACTTC. It codes for CASSPAQTYEQYF.

The chain links TRBV7-2 to TRBJ1-6, with 8 bases lining up with TRBD1. Germline CDR1 and CDR2: SGHTA and FQGNSA. V was pared by 5 bases and J by 6 bases, with 6 bases of the junction left unmatched. CDR3 length: 15 amino acids. The CDR3 DNA is TGTGCCAGCAGCCCCAGGGGGCGCGGTAATTCACCCCTCCACTTT. Protein sequence: CASSPRGRGNSPLHF.

The rearrangement uses TRBV9 and TRBJ2-2, with TRBD2 matching over 8 bases. The trim removed 4 bases at V and 5 bases at J, leaving 4 bases unmatched. The CDR3 loop spans 14 amino acids. Germline CDR1 and CDR2: SGDLS and YYNGEE. CDR3 sequence reads: CASSTSGLTGELFF. The CDR3 DNA reads as TGTGCCAGCAGCACTAGCGGCCTAACCGGGGAGCTGTTTTTT.

This sequence joins TRBV19 and TRBJ1-1; the D is unclear. The CDR3 is 13 residues long. The ends were cut back, 10 bases at V and 5 bases at J, with 17 bases in the middle. Germline CDR1 LNHDA, CDR2 SQIVND (reference sequence). CDR3 sequence reads: CATSIVTRTEAFF. The CDR3 coding sequence is TGTGCCACCTCCATTGTCACGAGGACTGAAGCTTTCTTT.

The chain uses TRBV19 and TRBJ2-1; D might be TRBD2 (5 bases). Per the germline V gene, CDR1 is LNHDA and CDR2 is SQIVND (reference sequence). CDR3 length: 12 amino acids. The germline V and J ends were trimmed by 8 bases and 7 bases, with 12 bases remaining between them. The CDR3 DNA is TGTGCCAGTTCCCGGGGTCGAAATGAGCAGTTCTTC. Translation gives CASSRGRNEQFF. The variable domain in full, with the rest retrieved from reference TRBV19 and TRBJ2-1, is DGGITQSPKYLFRKEGQNVTLSCEQNLNHDAMYWYRQDPGQGLRLIYYSQIVNDFQKGDIAEGYSVSREKKESFPLTVTSAQKNPTAFYLCASSRGRNEQFFGPGTRLTVL.

In DNA, the CDR3 is TGTGCCAGCAGTGAACTGGCGGGGGGGACGGATACGCAGTATTTT. Residues: CASSELAGGTDTQYF. V is TRBV2 and J is TRBJ2-3, with 9 positions matching TRBD2. Germline V gene sequence: CDR1 SNHLY, CDR2 FYNNEI. The V gene end was trimmed by 2 bases and the J gene end by 6 bases; junction bases not matched to a gene: 6. The CDR3 extends over 15 amino acids. Drawing the rest from reference TRBV2 and TRBJ2-3, the complete variable domain is EPEVTQTPSHQVTQMGQEVILRCVPISNHLYFYWYRQILGQKVEFLVSFYNNEISEKSEIFDDQFSVERPDGSNFTLKIRSTKLEDSAMYFCASSELAGGTDTQYFGPGTRLTVL.

This chain joins TRBV29-1 and TRBJ2-1; TRBD2 matches at 12 bases. The CDR3 contains 20 residues. The germline gives CDR1 SQVTM, CDR2 ANQGSEA. The J segment lost 5 bases and the V segment lost 3 bases, leaving 20 bases of the junction unmatched. The CDR3 is CSVDTPSIDRLAGGDNEQFF. In DNA form, the CDR3 reads TGCAGCGTTGATACCCCCTCTATCGATCGTCTAGCGGGAGGGGACAATGAGCAGTTCTTC.

This chain uses TRBV7-2 with TRBJ1-1; a possible D gene is TRBD1 (6 bases). Germline CDR1 reads SGHTA; CDR2 reads FQGNSA. V shed 4 bases and J shed 4 bases, with 16 bases lying between them. The CDR3 is made up of 15 amino acids. The CDR3 nucleotides read TGTGCCAGCAGCTCCTCAGGGGCGGCGGGCACTGAAGCTTTCTTT. Protein product: CASSSSGAAGTEAFF.

The V call is TRBV11-1, the J call TRBJ2-7; tentatively, D is TRBD1 (6 bases). The germline V and J ends were trimmed by 4 bases and 0 bases, with 7 bases remaining between them. Germline V CDR1 and CDR2: SGHAT, FQDESV (reference sequence). This CDR3 spans 13 amino acids. CDR3 DNA: TGTGCCAGCAGCTGGGACACCTCCTACGAGCAGTACTTC. This codes for CASSWDTSYEQYF. Combining the CDR3 with reference TRBV11-1 and TRBJ2-7 gives the whole variable domain EAEVAQSPRYKITEKSQAVAFWCDPISGHATLYWYRQILGQGPELLVQFQDESVVDDSQLPKDRFSAERLKGVDSTLKIQPAELGDSAMYLCASSWDTSYEQYFGPGTRLTVT.

V gene TRBV5-1 combines with J gene TRBJ1-6, with 7 bases lining up with TRBD1. J was trimmed by 10 bases and V by 4 bases; bases with no gene match: 8. The CDR3 is made up of 14 amino acids. Germline-derived CDR1 and CDR2 are SGHRS and YFSETQ. As DNA, the CDR3 is TGCGCCAGCAGCCGGGACAGATCTTCGTCACCCCTCCACTTT. This translates into CASSRDRSSSPLHF.

The rearrangement joins TRBV6-6 to TRBJ2-2; D is possibly TRBD1 (7 bases). CDR3 length equals 15 residues. CDR1 MNHNY and CDR2 SVGAGI come from the germline V gene (reference sequence). Trimming took 7 bases from V and 2 from J, leaving 14 bases between them. The CDR3 loop reads CASTGDRPNTGELFF. The CDR3 coding sequence is TGTGCCAGCACGGGGGACAGACCCAACACCGGGGAGCTGTTTTTT.

The CDR3 DNA reads as TGTGCCAGCAGGGACAGGGATGCTGGAAACACCATATATTTT. Encoded protein: CASRDRDAGNTIYF. The chain recombines TRBV6-6 with TRBJ1-3, with 8 bases fitting TRBD1. Trimming removed 6 bases from V and 2 bases from J; junction bases left unmatched: 3. This CDR3 comprises 14 residues. Per germline, CDR1 MNHNY and CDR2 SVGAGI (reference sequence).